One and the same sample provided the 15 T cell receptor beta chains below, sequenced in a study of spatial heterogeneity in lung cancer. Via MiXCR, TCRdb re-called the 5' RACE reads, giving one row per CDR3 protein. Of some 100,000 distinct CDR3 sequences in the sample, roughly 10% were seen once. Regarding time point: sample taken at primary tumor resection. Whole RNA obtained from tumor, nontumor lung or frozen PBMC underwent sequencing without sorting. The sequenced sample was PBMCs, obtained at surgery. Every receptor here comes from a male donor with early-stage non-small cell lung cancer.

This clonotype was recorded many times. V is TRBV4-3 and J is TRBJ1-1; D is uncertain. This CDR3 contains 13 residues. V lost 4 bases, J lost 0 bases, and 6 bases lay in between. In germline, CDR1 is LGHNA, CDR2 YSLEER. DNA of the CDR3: TGCGCCAGCAGCCGAACAGTGAACACTGAAGCTTTCTTT. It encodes CASSRTVNTEAFF.

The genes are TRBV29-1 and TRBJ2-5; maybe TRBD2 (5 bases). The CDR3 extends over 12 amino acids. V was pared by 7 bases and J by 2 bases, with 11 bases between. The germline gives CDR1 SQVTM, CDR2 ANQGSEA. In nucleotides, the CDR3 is TGCAGCGCCGTACTAGGGCAAGAGACCCAGTACTTC. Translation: CSAVLGQETQYF. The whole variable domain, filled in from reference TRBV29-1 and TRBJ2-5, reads SAVISQKPSRDICQRGTSLTIQCQVDSQVTMMFWYRQQPGQSLTLIATANQGSEATYESGFVIDKFPISRPNLTFSTLTVSNMSPEDSSIYLCSAVLGQETQYFGPGTRLLVL.

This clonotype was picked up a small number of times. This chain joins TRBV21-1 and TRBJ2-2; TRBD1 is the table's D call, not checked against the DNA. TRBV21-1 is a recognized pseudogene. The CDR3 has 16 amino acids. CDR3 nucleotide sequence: TGTGCCAGCAGCAAAGGGGACAGGGGGCCCACCGGGGAGCTGTTTTTT. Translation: CASSKGDRGPTGELFF.

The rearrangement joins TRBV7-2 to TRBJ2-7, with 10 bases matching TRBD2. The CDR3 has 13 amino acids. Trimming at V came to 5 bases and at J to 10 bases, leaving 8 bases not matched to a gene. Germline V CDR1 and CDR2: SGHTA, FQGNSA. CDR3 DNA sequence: TGTGCCAGCAGCCCCGGACTAGCGGCCCCTCAGTACTTC. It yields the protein CASSPGLAAPQYF.

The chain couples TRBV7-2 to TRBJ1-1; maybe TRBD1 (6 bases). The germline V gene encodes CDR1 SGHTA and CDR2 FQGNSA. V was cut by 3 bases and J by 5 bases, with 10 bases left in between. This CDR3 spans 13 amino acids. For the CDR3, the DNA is TGTGCCAGCAGCTTGATACAGGGAACTGAAGCTTTCTTT. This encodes CASSLIQGTEAFF.

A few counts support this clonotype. The CDR3 sequence: CASSSWADTEAFF. In nucleotides, the CDR3 is TGTGCCAGCAGTAGTTGGGCCGACACTGAAGCTTTCTTT. The chain employs TRBV6-5 and TRBJ1-1; D uncertain. Trimming took 5 bases from V and 3 from J, leaving 10 bases between them. Germline V gives CDR1 MNHEY, CDR2 SVGAGI. The CDR3 length is 13 residues.

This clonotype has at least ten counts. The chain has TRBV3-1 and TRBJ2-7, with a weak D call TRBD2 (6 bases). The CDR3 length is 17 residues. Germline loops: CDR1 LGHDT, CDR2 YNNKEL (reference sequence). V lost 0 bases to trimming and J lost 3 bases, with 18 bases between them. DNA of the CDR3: TGTGCCAGCAGCCAAGATAAGTGGAGGGGAGGAAACTACGAGCAGTACTTC. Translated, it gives CASSQDKWRGGNYEQYF.

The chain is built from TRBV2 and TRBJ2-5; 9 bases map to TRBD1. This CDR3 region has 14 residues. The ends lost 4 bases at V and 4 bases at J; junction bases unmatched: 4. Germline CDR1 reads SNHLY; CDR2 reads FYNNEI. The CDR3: CASSGQGVGETQYF. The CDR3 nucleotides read TGTGCCAGCAGTGGACAGGGGGTAGGAGAGACCCAGTACTTC.

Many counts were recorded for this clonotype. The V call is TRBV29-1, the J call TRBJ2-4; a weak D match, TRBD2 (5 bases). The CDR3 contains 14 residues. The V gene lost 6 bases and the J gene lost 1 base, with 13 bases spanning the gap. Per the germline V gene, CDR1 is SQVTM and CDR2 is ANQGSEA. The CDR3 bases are TGCAGCGTCGGGATCCCCGGGGCCAAAAACATTCAGTACTTC. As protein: CSVGIPGAKNIQYF. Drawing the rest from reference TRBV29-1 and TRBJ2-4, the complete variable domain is SAVISQKPSRDICQRGTSLTIQCQVDSQVTMMFWYRQQPGQSLTLIATANQGSEATYESGFVIDKFPISRPNLTFSTLTVSNMSPEDSSIYLCSVGIPGAKNIQYFGAGTRLSVL.

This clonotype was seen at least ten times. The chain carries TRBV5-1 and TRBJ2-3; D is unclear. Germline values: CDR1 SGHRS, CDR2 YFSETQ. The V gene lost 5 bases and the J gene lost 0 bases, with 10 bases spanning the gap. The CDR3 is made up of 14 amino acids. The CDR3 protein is CASSGHSSTDTQYF. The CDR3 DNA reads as TGCGCCAGCAGTGGGCATTCTAGCACAGATACGCAGTATTTT.

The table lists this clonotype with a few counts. The CDR3 protein is CAISERGGNEQYF. The CDR3 coding sequence is TGTGCCATCAGTGAGCGGGGGGGCAACGAGCAGTACTTC. The genes are TRBV10-3 and TRBJ2-7; TRBD2 matches 8 bases. Germline CDR1 ENHRY, CDR2 SYGVKD. The CDR3 has 13 amino acids. V shed 2 bases, J shed 5 bases, and the junction held 2 bases outside the gene matches.

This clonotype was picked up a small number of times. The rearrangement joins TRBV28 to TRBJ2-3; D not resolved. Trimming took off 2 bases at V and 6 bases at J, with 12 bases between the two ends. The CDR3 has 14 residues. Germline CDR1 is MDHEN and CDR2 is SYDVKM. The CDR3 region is CASSLKSASDTQYF. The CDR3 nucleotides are TGTGCCAGCAGTTTAAAATCTGCCTCCGATACGCAGTATTTT.

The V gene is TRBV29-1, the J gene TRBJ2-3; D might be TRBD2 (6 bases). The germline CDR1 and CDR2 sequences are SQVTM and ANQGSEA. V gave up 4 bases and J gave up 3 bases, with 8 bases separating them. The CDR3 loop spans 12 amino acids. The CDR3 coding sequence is TGCAGCGTTGGTGGGGGGACAGATACGCAGTATTTT. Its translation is CSVGGGTDTQYF.

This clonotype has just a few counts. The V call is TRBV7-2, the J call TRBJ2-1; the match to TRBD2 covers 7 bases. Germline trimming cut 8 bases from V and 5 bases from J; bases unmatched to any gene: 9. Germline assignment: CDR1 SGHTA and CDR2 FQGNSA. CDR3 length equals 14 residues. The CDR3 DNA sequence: TGTGCCAGCCAAAGGGCTAGCGGCCACAATGAGCAGTTCTTC. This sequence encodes CASQRASGHNEQFF.

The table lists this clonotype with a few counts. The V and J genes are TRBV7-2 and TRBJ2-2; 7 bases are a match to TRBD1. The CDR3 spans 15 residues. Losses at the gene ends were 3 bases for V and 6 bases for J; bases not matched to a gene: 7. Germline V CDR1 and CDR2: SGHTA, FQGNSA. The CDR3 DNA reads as TGTGCCAGCAGCTTTCACGACAGGGCGGCCGGGGAGCTGTTTTTT. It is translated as CASSFHDRAAGELFF.